This T cell receptor (beta chain) stems from a study of blood T cell repertoires in COVID-19. Background on the study: The United States, Italy and Spain provided the acute and convalescent COVID-19 samples. The cDNA or gDNA used as material had been derived from T cells, B-cell-depleted T cells, or PBMCs.

The CDR3 is made up of 15 amino acids. Between the trimmed V and J ends, which lost 2 bases and 2 bases, there was a span of 11 bases. The germline CDR1 and CDR2 sequences are LNHDA and SQIVND (reference sequence). Original data processing: How many nucleated cells were present was estimated from reference gene primer amplification. Data came from immunoSEQ multiplex PCR; TCRdb stores just in-frame clones and leaves some out. From that table come the V and J calls and clone size; the DNA was used to work out D and trimming. The data contain 200,000 to 250,000 clones, around 81% of them singletons. This TCR came from a woman aged 25 to 45 who had recovered from COVID-19. The chain combines TRBV19 with TRBJ2-3; possible D gene TRBD2, 6 bases. Sequencing was carried out using peripheral blood. The CDR3 reads CASSITGVLTDTQYF. The CDR3 DNA is TGTGCCAGTAGTATAACGGGGGTTCTCACAGATACGCAGTATTTT.